This TCR beta chain was captured in a study of cytomegalovirus exposure and HLA in healthy donors. The CDR3 is 12 residues long. The germline V and J ends were trimmed by 2 bases and 3 bases, with 4 bases remaining between them. CDR1 is KGHSH, CDR2 LQKENI, per germline. Only in-frame clones appear in the TCRdb table, and some are missing; sequencing was by immunoSEQ multiplex PCR. There are about 130,000 clones in the sample; approximately 84% occur only once, and just under 30% lies in the top ten. The sample comprised PBMCs. The sequence derives from a young man in good health and CMV-seropositive. The rearrangement uses TRBV18 and TRBJ2-5; no firm D call. In nucleotides, the CDR3 is TGTGCCAGCTCACCAGAGAAAGAGACCCAGTACTTC. Its translation is CASSPEKETQYF.